This T cell receptor (beta chain) derives from a study of blood T cell repertoires in COVID-19. Across the whole study: From T cells, B-cell-depleted T cells, or PBMCs came the material, which was cDNA or gDNA.

Method: immunoSEQ multiplex PCR; TCRdb's copy keeps in-frame clones and lacks some. This sample has around 200,000 clones, with roughly nine tenths found just once. The clonotype originates from a woman in her sixties with COVID-19, enrolled during active disease. The sequenced sample was peripheral blood.

The CDR3 DNA sequence: TGTGCCAGCACCTTACTCGCGACAGGGGGCTCCTATGGCTACACCTTC. Its protein product is CASTLLATGGSYGYTF. The chain employs TRBV6-6 and TRBJ1-2, with TRBD1 matching over 10 bases. CDR3 size: 16 residues. CDR1 is MNHNY and CDR2 is SVGAGI in the germline V gene (reference sequence). Trimming at V came to 7 bases and at J to 4 bases, leaving 12 bases not matched to a gene.